This T cell receptor (beta chain) was identified in a study of somatic mutations in cytotoxic T cells in rheumatoid arthritis. Study in general: Right after diagnosis, and before any treatment had started, patient peripheral blood (about 30 ml EDTA) was drawn. Study-wide findings and caveats: The CD8+ clonality of rheumatoid arthritis patients increased with age, whereas that of healthy controls did not.

Produced via immunoSEQ multiplex PCR; TCRdb's table is partial and in-frame only. The data show tens of thousands of clones, with roughly 74% seen just once and approximately 10% held by the top ten. This clone has a single count. Its antigen is unknown. Material for sequencing was CD8+ T cells sorted from blood. The sequence came from an adult with rheumatoid arthritis.

The CDR3 nucleotides read TGTGCCAGCAGCTTCCGGGACAACCCTCCCTATGGCTACACCTTC. Its translation: CASSFRDNPPYGYTF. This chain joins TRBV11-2 and TRBJ1-2; TRBD1 might be the D (6 bases). The V gene's germline CDR1 is SGHAT and CDR2 FQNNGV. CDR3 length: 15 amino acids. V lost 3 bases and J lost 4, with 15 bases in between. Variable domain in full (rest from reference TRBV11-2 and TRBJ1-2): EAGVAQSPRYKIIEKRQSVAFWCNPISGHATLYWYQQILGQGPKLLIQFQNNGVVDDSQLPKDRFSAERLKGVDSTLKIQPAKLEDSAVYLCASSFRDNPPYGYTFGSGTRLTVV.